This TCR beta chain was retrieved from a study of blood T cell repertoires in COVID-19. Whole-study context: Both acute and convalescent COVID-19 samples were obtained from the United States, Italy and Spain. T cells, B-cell-depleted T cells, or PBMCs provided the cDNA or gDNA that served as material.

Germline V CDR1 and CDR2: SEHNR, FQNEAQ (reference sequence). This CDR3 contains 17 residues. Trimming at V came to 5 bases and at J to 3 bases, leaving 15 bases not matched to a gene. Under the authors' procedure: By means of reference gene primer amplification, nucleated cell counts were estimated. Measured with immunoSEQ multiplex PCR; TCRdb has only the in-frame clones, and not every one. The V and J calls and clone size are taken from that table; D and trimming were inferred from the DNA. The sample yields 130,000 to 150,000 clones, 70% to 90% seen once. The sample taken for sequencing was peripheral blood. The chain employs TRBV7-9 and TRBJ1-2, with TRBD1 matching 7 bases. This sequence was found in a man in his fifties or sixties with active or convalescent COVID-19. DNA for the CDR3: TGTGCCAGCAGCCCTTTTGGGGCGCCGGGACAGCACTATGGCTACACCTTC. Its protein is CASSPFGAPGQHYGYTF.